This T cell receptor beta chain was obtained from a study of CD8 T cells in ankylosing spondylitis. General observations from the study: A TCR beta motif made of several highly homologous variants seemed typical of ankylosing spondylitis blood.

With respect to this clonotype: Its antigen is undetermined.

Per germline, CDR1 MDHEN and CDR2 SYDVKM. The CDR3 has 11 amino acids. V dropped 11 bases and J dropped 5 bases, with 13 bases sitting between them. TCRdb recomputed calls from the 5' RACE reads with MiXCR, one row per CDR3 protein. The table shows around 890,000 distinct CDR3 sequences, with roughly 12% occurring only once. This clonotype originated in a male donor with ankylosing spondylitis. This chain uses TRBV28 with TRBJ2-7, with D possibly TRBD1 on 6 matching bases. Sequenced: blood, either unsorted or a sorted T cell fraction (not recorded which). For the CDR3, the DNA is TGTGCCGTCGCAGGGGCGAACGAGCAGTACTTC. Residues: CAVAGANEQYF.